One sample yielded the 4 T cell receptor beta chains listed below, sequenced in a study of shared clonotypes between healthy human individuals. The repertoire was sequenced with immunoSEQ multiplex PCR; TCRdb's copy has only in-frame clones and lacks some. The table records around 510,000 clones, 95% to 97% of them present only once. The sample was naive CD4+ T cells sorted from blood. Subset of the sample: CD45RA+ positively selected. Receptor source: a woman younger than 45 in good health.

The V gene is TRBV28, the J gene TRBJ2-7; D might be TRBD2 (5 bases). Germline-derived CDR1 and CDR2 are MDHEN and SYDVKM. The CDR3 is 13 residues long. The V gene lost 6 bases and the J gene lost 3 bases, with 12 bases spanning the gap. The CDR3 loop reads CASSPGGGYEQYF. The CDR3 bases are TGTGCCAGCAGCCCCGGAGGAGGCTACGAGCAGTACTTC.

The J gene is TRBJ2-7, the V gene TRBV7-2; 11 positions agree with TRBD2. This CDR3 is 16 amino acids long. The J segment lost 7 bases and the V segment lost 3 bases, leaving 11 bases of the junction unmatched. Per germline, CDR1 SGHTA and CDR2 FQGNSA. In nucleotides, the CDR3 is TGTGCCAGCAGCTTGTTAGCGGGAGGGCCGGGAGGGGAGCAGTACTTC. Amino acid sequence: CASSLLAGGPGGEQYF.

The V gene is TRBV4-1, the J gene TRBJ2-1; D perhaps matches TRBD1 (5 bases). The germline V and J ends were trimmed by 1 base and 12 bases, with 10 bases remaining between them. The CDR3 totals 12 residues. Germline CDR1 MGHRA, CDR2 YSYEKL. CDR3 loop: CASSQVGRVQFF. The DNA for the CDR3 is TGCGCCAGCAGCCAAGTAGGCAGGGTGCAGTTCTTC.

This rearrangement joins TRBV6-1 to TRBJ2-7; 7 bases map to TRBD1. The CDR3 consists of 12 residues. CDR1 is MNHNS and CDR2 is SASEGT in the germline V gene. Trimming took 6 bases from V and 8 from J; bases not matched to a gene: 7. The CDR3 loop is CASRGGQAQQYF. The CDR3 region has the DNA TGTGCCAGCAGGGGCGGACAGGCCCAGCAGTACTTC.